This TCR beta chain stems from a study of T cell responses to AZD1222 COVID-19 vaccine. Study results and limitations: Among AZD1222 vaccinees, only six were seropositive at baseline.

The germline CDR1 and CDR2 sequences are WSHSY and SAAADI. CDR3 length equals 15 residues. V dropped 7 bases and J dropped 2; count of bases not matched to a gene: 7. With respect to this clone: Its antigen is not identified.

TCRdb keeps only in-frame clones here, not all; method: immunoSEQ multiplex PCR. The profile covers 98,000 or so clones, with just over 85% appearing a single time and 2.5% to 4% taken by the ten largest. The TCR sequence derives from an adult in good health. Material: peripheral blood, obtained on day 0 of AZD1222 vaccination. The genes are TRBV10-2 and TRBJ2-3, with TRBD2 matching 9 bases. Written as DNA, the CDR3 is TGCGCCAGCATTCAGACTAGCGGCCCCACAGATACGCAGTATTTT. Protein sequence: CASIQTSGPTDTQYF.